The clone carrying this T cell receptor beta chain was observed at least ten times. The antigen is undetermined. Germline CDR1 MNHEY, CDR2 SVGEGT. The V gene end was trimmed by 6 bases and the J gene end by 9 bases; junction bases not matched to a gene: 10. This CDR3 has 15 residues. Tregs were sorted as CD4+CD25+CD127-/low cells. Overall study findings and caveats: In terms of TCR gene usage, tumor memory CD4+ T cells clustered together with blood and lymph node memory CD4+ cells, as well as with lymph node naive CD4+ cells. Tumor Treg TCRs overlapped most with tumor naive CD4+ cells.

TCRdb fed the 5' RACE reads into MiXCR, producing one record per CDR3 protein. The sample holds approximately 50,000 distinct CDR3 sequences, less than 25% seen once. Sequences were obtained from tumor-infiltrating Tregs sorted from the breast tumor. The TCR originated in a female donor with breast cancer. The genes are TRBV6-2 or TRBV6-3 and TRBJ2-4, with 11 nucleotides matching TRBD1. The DNA of the CDR3 is TGTGCCAGCAGGCCCCCCGGGACAGGGGGTAGCATTCAGTACTTC. It codes for CASRPPGTGGSIQYF.